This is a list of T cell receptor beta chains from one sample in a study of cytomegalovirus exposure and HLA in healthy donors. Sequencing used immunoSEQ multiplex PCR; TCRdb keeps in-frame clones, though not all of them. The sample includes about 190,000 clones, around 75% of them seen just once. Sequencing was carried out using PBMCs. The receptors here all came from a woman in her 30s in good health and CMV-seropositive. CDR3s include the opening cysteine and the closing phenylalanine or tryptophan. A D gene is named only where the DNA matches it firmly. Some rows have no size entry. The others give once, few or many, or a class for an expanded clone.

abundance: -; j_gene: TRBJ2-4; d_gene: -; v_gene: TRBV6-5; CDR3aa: CASSPGTMNIQYF; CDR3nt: TGTGCCAGCAGTCCCGGGACAATGAACATTCAGTACTTC
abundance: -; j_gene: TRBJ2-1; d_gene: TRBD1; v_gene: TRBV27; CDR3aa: CASRQTGNQNEQFF; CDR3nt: TGTGCCAGCAGACAGACAGGGAACCAAAATGAGCAGTTCTTC
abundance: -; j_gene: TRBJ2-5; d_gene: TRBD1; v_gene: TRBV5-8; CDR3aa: CASSSPGQGKETQYF; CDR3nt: TGTGCCAGCAGCTCTCCGGGACAGGGGAAAGAGACCCAGTACTTC
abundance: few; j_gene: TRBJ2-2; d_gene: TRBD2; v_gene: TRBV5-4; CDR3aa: CASSLGLAGVPGELFF; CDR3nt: TGTGCCAGCAGCTTGGGGTTAGCGGGAGTTCCCGGGGAGCTGTTTTTT
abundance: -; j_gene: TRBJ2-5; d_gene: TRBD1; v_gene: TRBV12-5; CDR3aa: CASVPPQGQGQQETQYF; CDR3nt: TGTGCTAGTGTTCCGCCCCAGGGACAGGGGCAACAAGAGACCCAGTACTTC
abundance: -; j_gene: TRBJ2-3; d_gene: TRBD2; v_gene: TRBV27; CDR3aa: CATKKGLAGTDTQYF; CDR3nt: TGTGCCACCAAGAAAGGGCTAGCGGGCACAGATACGCAGTATTTT
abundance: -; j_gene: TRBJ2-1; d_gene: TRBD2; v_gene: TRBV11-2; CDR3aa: CASSLGRGLAGDNEQFF; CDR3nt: TGTGCCAGCAGCTTAGGCCGGGGACTAGCGGGGGATAATGAGCAGTTCTTC
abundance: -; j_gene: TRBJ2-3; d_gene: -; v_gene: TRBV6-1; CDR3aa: CASSDRGTDTQYF; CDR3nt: TGTGCCAGCAGTGACAGGGGCACAGATACGCAGTATTTT
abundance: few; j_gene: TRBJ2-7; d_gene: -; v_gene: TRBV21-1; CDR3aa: CASRAGQGHEQYF; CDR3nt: TGTGCCAGCAGGGCGGGACAGGGGCACGAGCAGTACTTC
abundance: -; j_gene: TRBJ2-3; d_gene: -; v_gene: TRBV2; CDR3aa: CASSEVGSTDTQYF; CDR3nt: TGTGCCAGCAGTGAAGTCGGGAGCACAGATACGCAGTATTTT
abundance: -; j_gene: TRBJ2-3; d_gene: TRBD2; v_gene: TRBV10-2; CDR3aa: CASSDRLAGVPDTQYF; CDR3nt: TGCGCCAGCAGTGATAGACTAGCGGGAGTGCCAGATACGCAGTATTTT
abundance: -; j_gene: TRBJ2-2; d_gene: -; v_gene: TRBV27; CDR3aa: CASSPRGTGSNTGELFF; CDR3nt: TGTGCCAGCAGTCCCAGGGGCACAGGATCGAACACCGGGGAGCTGTTTTTT
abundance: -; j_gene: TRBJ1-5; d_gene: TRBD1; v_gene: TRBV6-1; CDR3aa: CASNRQGWEPQHF; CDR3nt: TGTGCCAGCAATAGACAGGGATGGGAGCCCCAGCATTTT
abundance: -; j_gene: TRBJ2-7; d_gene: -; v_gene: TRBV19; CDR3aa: CASSPSGDPYEQYF; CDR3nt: TGTGCCAGTAGTCCTTCGGGGGACCCCTACGAGCAGTACTTC
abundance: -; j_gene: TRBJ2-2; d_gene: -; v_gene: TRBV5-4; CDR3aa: CASSVRGGNTGELFF; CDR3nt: TGTGCCAGCAGCGTGCGAGGGGGAAACACCGGGGAGCTGTTTTTT
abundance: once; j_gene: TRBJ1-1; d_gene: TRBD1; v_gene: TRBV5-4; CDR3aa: CASSFRGTEAFF; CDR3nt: TGTGCCAGCAGCTTCAGGGGGACTGAAGCTTTCTTT
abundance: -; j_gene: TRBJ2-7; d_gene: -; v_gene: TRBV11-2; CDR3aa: CASSLDRDPGWEQYF; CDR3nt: TGTGCCAGCAGCTTAGATCGGGATCCGGGTTGGGAGCAGTACTTC
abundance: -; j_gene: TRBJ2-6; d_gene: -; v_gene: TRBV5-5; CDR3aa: CASRRGSGANVLTF; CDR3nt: TGTGCCAGCAGACGGGGCTCTGGGGCCAACGTCCTGACTTTC
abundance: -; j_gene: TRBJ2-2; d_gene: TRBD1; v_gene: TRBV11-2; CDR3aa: CASSPTGGRLFF; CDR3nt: TGTGCCAGCAGCCCCACAGGGGGCAGGCTGTTTTTT
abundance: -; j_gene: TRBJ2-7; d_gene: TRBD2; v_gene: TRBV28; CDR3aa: CASSYGTSVPYEQYF; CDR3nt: TGTGCCAGCAGTTATGGGACTAGCGTTCCCTACGAGCAGTACTTC
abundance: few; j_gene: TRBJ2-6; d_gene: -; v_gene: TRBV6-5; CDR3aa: CASSSTRAGANVLTF; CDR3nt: TGTGCCAGCAGTTCGACCAGGGCTGGGGCCAACGTCCTGACTTTC
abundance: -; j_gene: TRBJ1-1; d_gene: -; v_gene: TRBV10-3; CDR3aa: CATSRDTEAFF; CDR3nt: TGTGCCACCTCCCGGGACACTGAAGCTTTCTTT
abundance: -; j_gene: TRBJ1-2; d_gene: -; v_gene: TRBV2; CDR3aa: CASIDSGLPNYGYTF; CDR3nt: TGTGCCAGCATAGACTCGGGACTCCCGAACTATGGCTACACCTTC
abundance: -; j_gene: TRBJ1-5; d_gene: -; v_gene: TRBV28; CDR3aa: CASRTGRFLSNQPQHF; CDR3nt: TGTGCCAGCAGAACAGGGAGATTTCTTAGCAATCAGCCCCAGCATTTT
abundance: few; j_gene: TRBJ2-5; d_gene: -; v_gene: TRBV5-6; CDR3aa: CASSSFDRPVQETQYF; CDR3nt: TGTGCCAGCAGTTCTTTTGACAGGCCGGTCCAAGAGACCCAGTACTTC
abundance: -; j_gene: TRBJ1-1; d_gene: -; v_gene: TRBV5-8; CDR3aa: CASSLPTANTEAFF; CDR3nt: TGTGCCAGCAGCCTACCGACAGCGAACACTGAAGCTTTCTTT
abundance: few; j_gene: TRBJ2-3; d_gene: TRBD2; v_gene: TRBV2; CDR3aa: CASSVTSGGTQYF; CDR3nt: TGTGCCAGCAGTGTGACTAGCGGGGGTACGCAGTATTTT
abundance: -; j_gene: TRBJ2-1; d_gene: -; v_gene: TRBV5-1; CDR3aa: CASSLGVRNNEQFF; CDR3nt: TGCGCCAGCAGCTTGGGAGTCCGTAACAATGAGCAGTTCTTC
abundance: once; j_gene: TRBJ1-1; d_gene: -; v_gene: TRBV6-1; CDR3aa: CASSRGHLNTEAFF; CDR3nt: TGTGCCAGCAGTCGCGGACACCTGAACACTGAAGCTTTCTTT
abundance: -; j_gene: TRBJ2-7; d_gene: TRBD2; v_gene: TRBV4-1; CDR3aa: CASSSGLAGALGEQYF; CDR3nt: TGCGCCAGCAGCTCCGGACTAGCGGGAGCCCTGGGGGAGCAGTACTTC
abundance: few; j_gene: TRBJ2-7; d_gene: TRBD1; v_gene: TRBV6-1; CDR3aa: CASRGDSSYEQYF; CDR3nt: TGTGCCAGCAGAGGGGACAGCTCCTACGAGCAGTACTTC
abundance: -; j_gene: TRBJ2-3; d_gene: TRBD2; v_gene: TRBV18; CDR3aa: CASSLSGSWADTQYF; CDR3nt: TGTGCCAGCTCACTCAGCGGGAGCTGGGCAGATACGCAGTATTTT
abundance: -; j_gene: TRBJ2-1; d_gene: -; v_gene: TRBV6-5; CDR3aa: CASRSRTVYNEQFF; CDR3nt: TGTGCCAGCAGGTCAAGGACAGTATACAATGAGCAGTTCTTC
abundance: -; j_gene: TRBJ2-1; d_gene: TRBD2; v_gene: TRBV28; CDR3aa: CASSHIAGGRGNEQFF; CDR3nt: TGTGCCAGCAGTCACATAGCGGGAGGGCGTGGGAATGAGCAGTTCTTC
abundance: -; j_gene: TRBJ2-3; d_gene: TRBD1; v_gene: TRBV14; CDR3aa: CASSLTGVGDTQYF; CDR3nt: TGTGCCAGCAGCCTAACAGGGGTCGGAGATACGCAGTATTTT
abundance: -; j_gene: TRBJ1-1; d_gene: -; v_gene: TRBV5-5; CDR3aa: CASSWGVDTEAFF; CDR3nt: TGTGCCAGCAGCTGGGGGGTCGACACTGAAGCTTTCTTT
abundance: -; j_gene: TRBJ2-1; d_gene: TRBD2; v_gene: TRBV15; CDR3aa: CATSRDPLAGVINEQFF; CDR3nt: TGTGCCACCAGCAGAGACCCCCTAGCGGGAGTGATCAATGAGCAGTTCTTC
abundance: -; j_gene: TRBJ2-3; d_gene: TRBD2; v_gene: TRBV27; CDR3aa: CASSKRGIAGVGTDTQYF; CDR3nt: TGTGCCAGCAGTAAAAGGGGGATAGCGGGAGTAGGCACAGATACGCAGTATTTT
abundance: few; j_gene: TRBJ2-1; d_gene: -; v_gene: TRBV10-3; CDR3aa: CAINSPGDEQFF; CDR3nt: TGTGCCATCAACTCACCAGGGGATGAGCAGTTCTTC
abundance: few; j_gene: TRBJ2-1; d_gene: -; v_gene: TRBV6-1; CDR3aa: CATIVSGPAYNEQFF; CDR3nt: TGTGCCACCATCGTTAGCGGACCTGCCTACAATGAGCAGTTCTTC
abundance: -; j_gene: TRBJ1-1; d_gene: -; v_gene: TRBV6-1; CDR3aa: CASSLRQALNTEAFF; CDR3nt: TGTGCCAGCAGTTTAAGACAGGCTTTGAACACTGAAGCTTTCTTT
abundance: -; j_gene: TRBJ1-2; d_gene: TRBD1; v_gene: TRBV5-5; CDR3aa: CASSSTGGVEGGYTF; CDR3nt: TGTGCCAGCAGCTCGACAGGGGGCGTAGAGGGTGGCTACACCTTC
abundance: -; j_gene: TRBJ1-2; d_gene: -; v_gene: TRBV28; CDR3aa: CATTEGARGYTF; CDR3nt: TGTGCCACCACTGAAGGGGCGCGGGGCTACACCTTC
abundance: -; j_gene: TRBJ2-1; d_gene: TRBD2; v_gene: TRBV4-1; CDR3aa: CASSQGLAGPEQFF; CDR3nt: TGCGCCAGCAGCCAAGGACTAGCGGGACCTGAGCAGTTCTTC
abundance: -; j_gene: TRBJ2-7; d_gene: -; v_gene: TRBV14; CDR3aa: CASSLNYEQYF; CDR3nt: TGTGCCAGCAGCCTCAACTACGAGCAGTACTTC
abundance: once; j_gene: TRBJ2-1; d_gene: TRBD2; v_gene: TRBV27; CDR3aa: CASSSGRELYEQFF; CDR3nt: TGTGCCAGCTCCAGTGGGCGGGAGCTGTATGAGCAGTTCTTC
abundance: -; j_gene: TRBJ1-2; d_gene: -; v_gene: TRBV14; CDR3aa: CASSSPSLLSYGYTF; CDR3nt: TGTGCCAGCAGCTCGCCCTCGTTGCTGAGTTATGGCTACACCTTC
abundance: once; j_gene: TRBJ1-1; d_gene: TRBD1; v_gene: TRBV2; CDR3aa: CASSEESPRGRNTEAFF; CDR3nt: TGTGCCAGCAGTGAAGAAAGTCCCAGGGGGCGGAACACTGAAGCTTTCTTT
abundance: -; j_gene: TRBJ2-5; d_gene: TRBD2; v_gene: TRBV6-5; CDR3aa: CASSLAGGPQETQYF; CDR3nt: TGTGCCAGCAGCTTAGCGGGAGGGCCCCAAGAGACCCAGTACTTC
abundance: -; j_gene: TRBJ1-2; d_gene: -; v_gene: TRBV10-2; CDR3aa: CASTWDNSNYGYTF; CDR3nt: TGCGCCAGCACTTGGGACAACTCTAACTATGGCTACACCTTC
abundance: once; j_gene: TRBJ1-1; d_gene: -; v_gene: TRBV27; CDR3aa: CASTQDRNTEAFF; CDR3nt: TGTGCCAGCACCCAGGACAGGAACACTGAAGCTTTCTTT
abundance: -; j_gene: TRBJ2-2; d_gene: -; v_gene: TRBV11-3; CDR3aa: CASSFTSSGELFF; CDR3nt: TGTGCCAGCAGCTTTACGTCGAGCGGGGAGCTGTTTTTT
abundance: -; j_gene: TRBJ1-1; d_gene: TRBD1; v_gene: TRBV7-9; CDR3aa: CASSSSRGKVEAFF; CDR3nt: TGTGCCAGCAGCTCAAGCAGGGGGAAGGTCGAAGCTTTCTTT
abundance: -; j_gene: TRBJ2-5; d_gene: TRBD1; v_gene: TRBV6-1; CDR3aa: CASGTGEQETQYF; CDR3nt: TGTGCCAGCGGGACAGGGGAACAGGAGACCCAGTACTTC
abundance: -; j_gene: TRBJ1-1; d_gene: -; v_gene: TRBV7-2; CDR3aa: CASSLRYTEAFF; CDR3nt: TGTGCCAGCAGTCTCAGGTATACTGAAGCTTTCTTT
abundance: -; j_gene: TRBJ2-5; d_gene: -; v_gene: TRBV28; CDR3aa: CASSSRGTFKKETQYF; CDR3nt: TGTGCCAGCAGTTCCCGCGGGACCTTCAAGAAAGAGACCCAGTACTTC
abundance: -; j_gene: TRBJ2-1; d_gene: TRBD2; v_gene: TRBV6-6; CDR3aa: CASSTRGGTDEQFF; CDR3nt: TGTGCCAGCAGTACCCGGGGGGGTACGGATGAGCAGTTCTTC
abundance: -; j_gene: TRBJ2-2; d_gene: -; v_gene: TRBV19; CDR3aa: CGVVSDYGTGELFF; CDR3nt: TGTGGAGTAGTCAGCGACTATGGCACCGGGGAGCTGTTTTTT
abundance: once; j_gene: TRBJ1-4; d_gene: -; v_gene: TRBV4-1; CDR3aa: CASSQGGEDTRNEKLFF; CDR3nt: TGCGCCAGCAGCCAAGGAGGCGAGGATACAAGAAATGAAAAACTGTTTTTT